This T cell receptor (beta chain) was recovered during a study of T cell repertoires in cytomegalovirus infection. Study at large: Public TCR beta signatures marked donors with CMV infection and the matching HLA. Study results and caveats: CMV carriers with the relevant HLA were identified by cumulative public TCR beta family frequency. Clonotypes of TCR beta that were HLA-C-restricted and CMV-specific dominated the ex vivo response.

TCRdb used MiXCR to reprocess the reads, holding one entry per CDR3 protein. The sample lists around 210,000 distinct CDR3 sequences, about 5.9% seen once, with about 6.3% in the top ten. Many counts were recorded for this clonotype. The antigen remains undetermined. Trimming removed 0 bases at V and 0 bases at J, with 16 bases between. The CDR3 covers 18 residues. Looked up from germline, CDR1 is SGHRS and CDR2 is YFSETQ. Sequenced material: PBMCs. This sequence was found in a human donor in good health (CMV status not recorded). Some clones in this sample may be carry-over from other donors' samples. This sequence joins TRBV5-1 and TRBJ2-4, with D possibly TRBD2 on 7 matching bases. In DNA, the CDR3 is TGCGCCAGCAGCTTGGTGGACGGGGGGCTTCTAGCCAAAAACATTCAGTACTTC. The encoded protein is CASSLVDGGLLAKNIQYF. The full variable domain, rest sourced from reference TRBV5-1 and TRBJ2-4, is KAGVTQTPRYLIKTRGQQVTLSCSPISGHRSVSWYQQTPGQGLQFLFEYFSETQRNKGNFPGRFSGRQFSNSRSEMNVSTLELGDSALYLCASSLVDGGLLAKNIQYFGAGTRLSVL.